This T cell receptor (beta chain) was obtained from a study of blood T cell repertoires in COVID-19. Overall study context: Some COVID-19 samples were acute and others convalescent; all came from the United States, Italy and Spain. PBMCs, B-cell-depleted T cells, or T cells were the source of the cDNA or gDNA that made up the material.

The ends were cut back, 1 base at V and 8 bases at J, with 17 bases in the middle. This CDR3 has 16 residues. CDR1 is SGHDN and CDR2 is FVKESK in the germline V gene. In the original processing: Reference gene primer amplification gave estimated nucleated cell counts. Using immunoSEQ multiplex PCR, the repertoire was profiled, and TCRdb retains in-frame clones only, with some absent. V and J calls and clone size are given by that table; D and trimming were obtained from the DNA. The sample contains around 250,000 clones, approximately 89% of which appear only once. The rearrangement joins TRBV14 to TRBJ2-2, with a possible D match to TRBD1 (6 bases). Sequences were obtained from PBMCs or T cells enriched from blood (not recorded which). The clonotype originates from a woman in her forties with acute COVID-19. CDR3 amino acids: CASSQVGTGSMGELFF. The CDR3 nucleotides are TGTGCCAGCAGCCAAGTGGGTACAGGGAGTATGGGGGAGCTGTTTTTT.